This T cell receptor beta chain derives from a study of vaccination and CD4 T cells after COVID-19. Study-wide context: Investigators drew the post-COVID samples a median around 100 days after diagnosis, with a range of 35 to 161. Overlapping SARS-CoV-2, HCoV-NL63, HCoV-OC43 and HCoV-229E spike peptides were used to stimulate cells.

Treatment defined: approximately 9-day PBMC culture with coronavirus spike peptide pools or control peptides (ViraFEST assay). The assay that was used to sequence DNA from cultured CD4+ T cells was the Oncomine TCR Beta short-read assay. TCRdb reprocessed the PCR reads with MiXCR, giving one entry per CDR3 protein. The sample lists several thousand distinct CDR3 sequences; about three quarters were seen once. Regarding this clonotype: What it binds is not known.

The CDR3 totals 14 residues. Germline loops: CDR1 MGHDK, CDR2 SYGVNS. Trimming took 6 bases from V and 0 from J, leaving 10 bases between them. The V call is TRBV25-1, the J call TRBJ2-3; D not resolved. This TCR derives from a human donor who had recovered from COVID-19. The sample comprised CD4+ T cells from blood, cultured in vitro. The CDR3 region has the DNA TGTGCCAGCAGCAGGACCCCTAGCACAGATACGCAGTATTTT. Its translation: CASSRTPSTDTQYF.